The 28 T cell receptor beta chains below come from one sample, sequenced in a study of blood T cells in healthy people across ages. It was with a sample-barcoded 5' primer and a J-beta primer mix that a second PCR of roughly 7 to 12 cycles was run. TCRdb fed the 5' RACE reads into MiXCR, producing one record per CDR3 protein. The top ten hold 7% to 9.5% of the sample, which has some 1.4 million distinct CDR3 sequences, around 39% seen once. Source material: blood. These receptors all stem from a woman aged 18-29 years in good health.

This clonotype has a single count. The CDR3 loop reads CASSPTGGLGDNEQYF. CDR3 DNA: TGCGCCAGCAGCCCCACAGGGGGACTGGGAGACAATGAGCAGTACTTC. V and J are TRBV4-1 and TRBJ2-5, with 8 bases fitting TRBD1. The CDR3 runs to 16 residues. Germline lookup yields CDR1 MGHRA and CDR2 YSYEKL. V was clipped by 4 bases and J by 11 bases; unmatched bases: 18.

This clonotype has more than one count but fewer than ten. The chain links TRBV2 to TRBJ2-1; 10 nucleotides align to TRBD2. CDR1 SNHLY and CDR2 FYNNEI come from the germline V gene. This CDR3 comprises 15 residues. V lost 3 bases, J lost 5 bases, and 4 bases stayed unmatched. CDR3 region: CASSEERGGNNEQFF. For the CDR3, the DNA is TGTGCCAGCAGTGAGGAGCGGGGGGGTAACAATGAGCAGTTCTTC. Supplemented by reference TRBV2 and TRBJ2-1, the full variable domain reads EPEVTQTPSHQVTQMGQEVILRCVPISNHLYFYWYRQILGQKVEFLVSFYNNEISEKSEIFDDQFSVERPDGSNFTLKIRSTKLEDSAMYFCASSEERGGNNEQFFGPGTRLTVL.

This sequence joins TRBV9 and TRBJ2-3, with TRBD2 matching 9 bases. The CDR3 loop spans 18 amino acids. The V gene end was trimmed by 3 bases and the J gene end by 0 bases; junction bases not matched to a gene: 11. Germline assignment: CDR1 SGDLS and CDR2 YYNGEE. The CDR3 DNA reads TGTGCCAGCAGCGCTACTCCGGCGGGGGGGGCTAGCACAGATACGCAGTATTTT. Translation gives CASSATPAGGASTDTQYF.

The V call is TRBV27, the J call TRBJ1-2, with D possibly matching TRBD1 (5 bases). This CDR3 region has 15 residues. The germline V gene has CDR1 MNHEY and CDR2 SMNVEV (reference sequence). V lost 4 bases to trimming and J lost 5 bases, with 17 bases between them. The CDR3 spells CASSSSGRPSYGYTF. The CDR3 region has the DNA TGTGCCAGCAGTTCCTCGGGACGTCCGTCATATGGCTACACCTTC.

The CDR3 protein is CSADSWREEDTQYF. CDR3 DNA sequence: TGCAGTGCGGACTCCTGGCGGGAGGAGGATACGCAGTATTTT. This sequence joins TRBV20-1 and TRBJ2-3; 8 bases agree with TRBD2. The CDR3 length is 14 residues. CDR1 and CDR2 (germline): DFQATT, SNEGSKA (reference sequence). The trim removed 6 bases at V and 6 bases at J, leaving 11 bases unmatched.

V and J are TRBV20-1 and TRBJ2-2; 7 bases are a match to TRBD1. This CDR3 contains 15 residues. J lost 4 bases, V lost 4 bases, and 9 bases had no gene match. Germline CDR1 reads DFQATT; CDR2 reads SNEGSKA (reference sequence). The CDR3 nucleotides read TGCAGTGCTACGCCCGGGACAGCCTCCACCGGGGAGCTGTTTTTT. This sequence encodes CSATPGTASTGELFF.

The CDR3 reads CASSLGGSLIPTDTQYF. The CDR3 DNA reads TGTGCCAGCAGCTTGGGGGGGTCACTGATCCCCACAGATACGCAGTATTTT. V usage is TRBV5-6 and J usage is TRBJ2-3; the D call may be TRBD1 or TRBD2 (5 bases each). The V end lost 0 bases, the J end lost 2 bases, and 16 bases lay between the germline ends. CDR1 and CDR2 from the germline V gene are SGHDT and YYEEEE. The CDR3 length is 17 residues. Looking up the rest from reference TRBV5-6 and TRBJ2-3 gives the full variable domain: DAGVTQSPTHLIKTRGQQVTLRCSPKSGHDTVSWYQQALGQGPQFIFQYYEEEERQRGNFPDRFSGHQFPNYSSELNVNALLLGDSALYLCASSLGGSLIPTDTQYFGPGTRLTVL.

This clonotype came up a few times. The chain joins TRBV28 to TRBJ2-5; D not certain. The V and J ends lost 4 bases and 0 bases respectively, with 9 bases between them. In germline, CDR1 is MDHEN, CDR2 SYDVKM. This CDR3 is 14 amino acids long. CDR3 sequence: CASSSSTYQETQYF. Written as DNA, the CDR3 is TGTGCCAGCAGTTCTTCAACGTACCAAGAGACCCAGTACTTC.

This sequence joins TRBV20-1 and TRBJ2-1; TRBD2 aligns across 8 bases. The junction had 16 bases not matched to a gene; V was cut back by 2 bases and J by 4 bases. The CDR3 spans 18 residues. Germline lookup yields CDR1 DFQATT and CDR2 SNEGSKA (reference sequence). The chain's CDR3 is CSARPRVVSGEPYNEQFF. Here the CDR3 DNA reads TGCAGTGCTAGACCCCGGGTGGTTAGCGGGGAACCTTACAATGAGCAGTTCTTC.

J is TRBJ2-1 and V is TRBV4-1, with 9 positions matching TRBD2. The germline gives CDR1 MGHRA, CDR2 YSYEKL. This CDR3 has 13 residues. V was pared by 4 bases and J by 12 bases, with 7 bases of the junction left unmatched. The CDR3 protein is CASSRTGAGGQFF. The CDR3 DNA is TGCGCCAGCAGCCGTACCGGAGCGGGGGGGCAGTTCTTC.

The table lists this clonotype with a few counts. The chain's CDR3 is CASSFDGPPETQYF. The CDR3 nucleotides are TGCGCCAGCAGCTTCGACGGGCCCCCCGAGACCCAGTACTTC. The rearrangement links TRBV5-1 to TRBJ2-5; D gene uncertain. CDR3 length: 14 residues. Germline V gene data show CDR1 as SGHRS and CDR2 as YFSETQ. Trimming shortened V by 2 bases and J by 5 bases, and 13 bases separated the two germline ends. The full variable domain, rest sourced from reference TRBV5-1 and TRBJ2-5, is KAGVTQTPRYLIKTRGQQVTLSCSPISGHRSVSWYQQTPGQGLQFLFEYFSETQRNKGNFPGRFSGRQFSNSRSEMNVSTLELGDSALYLCASSFDGPPETQYFGPGTRLLVL.

This clonotype appeared a few times. V gene TRBV4-2 combines with J gene TRBJ2-7, with 8 positions matching TRBD1. V gave up 3 bases and J gave up 3 bases; unmatched junction bases: 4. Per germline, CDR1 LGHNA and CDR2 YNFKEQ. CDR3 length: 14 residues. In DNA form, the CDR3 reads TGTGCCAGCAGCCAGACAGGGGAAGGCTACGAGCAGTACTTC. Protein product: CASSQTGEGYEQYF.

In its sample, this clonotype was seen a few times. The CDR3 loop is CATSDFQDTQYF. CDR3 in DNA: TGTGCCACCAGTGATTTTCAAGATACGCAGTATTTT. This chain links TRBV24-1 with TRBJ2-3; D is unclear. V lost 1 base and J 5 bases, leaving 3 bases between the germline ends. The germline CDR1 and CDR2 sequences are KGHDR and SFDVKD. The CDR3 extends over 12 amino acids.

The DNA of the CDR3 is TGTGCCATCAGCCTTAACGACAATGAGCAGTTCTTC. Amino acid sequence: CAISLNDNEQFF. The chain combines TRBV10-3 with TRBJ2-1, with D unresolved. Germline CDR1 reads ENHRY; CDR2 reads SYGVKD. Trimming stripped 6 bases from V and 5 bases from J, with 8 bases between. CDR3 length: 12 amino acids.

The chain is built from TRBV3-1 and TRBJ2-1, with 8 positions matching TRBD2. The CDR3 is 16 amino acids. Germline values: CDR1 LGHDT, CDR2 YNNKEL (reference sequence). J was trimmed by 8 bases and V by 5 bases; bases with no gene match: 14. The CDR3 DNA follows: TGTGCCAGCAGCACAAGCCCCCGGGGGGGGCTCGATGAGCAGTTCTTC. Protein sequence: CASSTSPRGGLDEQFF.

The chain recombines TRBV7-8 with TRBJ2-7; no firm D call. The ends were cut back, 2 bases at V and 2 bases at J, with 10 bases in the middle. The germline V gene encodes CDR1 SGHVS and CDR2 FQNEAQ. The CDR3 sequence is 14 residues long. This CDR3 reads CASSLRARPYEQYF. The CDR3 DNA is TGTGCCAGCAGCTTAAGGGCCAGACCCTACGAGCAGTACTTC.

The genes are TRBV18 and TRBJ1-1; 7 bases line up with TRBD1. Per the germline V gene, CDR1 is KGHSH and CDR2 is LQKENI. The CDR3 is made up of 15 amino acids. Trimming cost V 4 bases and J 0 bases; bases outside gene matches: 5. CDR3 bases: TGTGCCAGCTCACAAGACAGGGCAGTGAACACTGAAGCTTTCTTT. As protein: CASSQDRAVNTEAFF.

The V and J genes are TRBV25-1 and TRBJ1-1; perhaps TRBD1 as D (5 bases). The V end was cut by 3 bases, the J end by 7 bases, with 18 bases between. This CDR3 has 15 amino acids. Germline assignment: CDR1 MGHDK and CDR2 SYGVNS. The CDR3 nucleotides read TGTGCCAGCAGTGACCCGGGACGGAGGAACGGTGAAGCTTTCTTT. Its translation: CASSDPGRRNGEAFF.

This chain links TRBV30 with TRBJ1-2; 8 bases fit TRBD1. The V gene's germline CDR1 is GTSNPN and CDR2 SVGIG (reference sequence). The CDR3 is 14 residues long. The V gene end was trimmed by 3 bases and the J gene end by 4 bases; junction bases not matched to a gene: 7. The CDR3 nucleotides are TGTGCCTGGAGCGGACAGGGTGAAGGCTATGGCTACACCTTC. This codes for CAWSGQGEGYGYTF.

This clonotype was found a few times. This sequence joins TRBV24-1 and TRBJ2-3; the D gene could be TRBD1 or TRBD2 (5 bases each). V lost 2 bases and J 5 bases, leaving 13 bases between the germline ends. Germline CDR1 KGHDR, CDR2 SFDVKD. The CDR3 extends over 15 amino acids. The chain's CDR3 is CATSDSGPTEDTQYF. The CDR3 DNA reads as TGTGCCACCAGTGATTCGGGACCCACCGAAGATACGCAGTATTTT.

Only a few counts were recorded for this clonotype. V gene TRBV3-1 combines with J gene TRBJ2-7; D unresolved. V dropped 4 bases and J dropped 5 bases, with 12 bases sitting between them. The germline CDR1 and CDR2 sequences are LGHDT and YNNKEL (reference sequence). The CDR3 has 13 amino acids. CDR3 bases: TGTGCCAGCAGCCCGTCGTCGGCGGACGAGCAGTACTTC. Protein sequence: CASSPSSADEQYF.

There are a few counts of this clonotype. The rearrangement links TRBV15 to TRBJ2-1; possible D gene TRBD2, 6 bases. Trimming stripped 0 bases from V and 8 bases from J, with 17 bases between. Germline loops: CDR1 LNHNV, CDR2 YYDKDF (reference sequence). The CDR3 covers 16 residues. This CDR3 reads CATSRERTSRYDEQFF. CDR3 nucleotides: TGTGCCACCAGCAGAGAACGTACTAGCCGGTACGATGAGCAGTTCTTC.

The genes are TRBV18 and TRBJ1-1, with D possibly TRBD1 on 6 matching bases. With 3 bases removed from V and 0 bases from J, the gap between germline ends came to 14 bases. The length of the CDR3 is 16 residues. The germline V gene encodes CDR1 KGHSH and CDR2 LQKENI. This CDR3 is CASSPEETGLNTEAFF. Here the CDR3 DNA reads TGTGCCAGCTCACCTGAGGAGACAGGACTGAACACTGAAGCTTTCTTT.

This sequence joins TRBV3-1 and TRBJ2-3, with D possibly TRBD2 on 6 matching bases. Germline V gene data show CDR1 as LGHDT and CDR2 as YNNKEL (reference sequence). The CDR3 has 15 amino acids. Between the trimmed V and J ends, which lost 7 bases and 0 bases, there was a span of 14 bases. The CDR3 protein is CASIARGVSTDTQYF. The CDR3 coding sequence is TGTGCCAGCATCGCGCGGGGCGTCAGCACAGATACGCAGTATTTT.

This rearrangement joins TRBV11-2 to TRBJ2-3; 15 nucleotides align to TRBD2. The length of the CDR3 is 15 residues. Looked up from germline, CDR1 is SGHAT and CDR2 is FQNNGV. With V trimmed by 7 bases and J by 7 bases, 6 bases remained unmatched. CDR3 sequence reads: CASNTGLAGGNTQYF. CDR3 bases: TGTGCCAGCAACACGGGACTAGCGGGGGGAAATACGCAGTATTTT.

The chain joins TRBV5-6 to TRBJ2-1, with 12 bases matching TRBD2. J lost 8 bases, V lost 3 bases, and 9 bases had no gene match. This CDR3 spans 16 amino acids. Germline V gene data show CDR1 as SGHDT and CDR2 as YYEEEE. The CDR3 DNA reads TGTGCCAGCAGCTACCCGACTAGCGGGGGTCAGGATGAGCAGTTCTTC. Its translation is CASSYPTSGGQDEQFF.

This clonotype was recorded only once. V usage is TRBV7-9 and J usage is TRBJ2-7, with D possibly being TRBD1 (6 bases). Germline V gene sequence: CDR1 SEHNR, CDR2 FQNEAQ (reference sequence). This CDR3 spans 14 amino acids. V lost 3 bases and J 1 base, leaving 10 bases between the germline ends. CDR3 in DNA: TGTGCCAGCAGCTTTAAGGACAGATCCTACGAGCAGTACTTC. It codes for CASSFKDRSYEQYF.

Concerning this clonotype: This may come from a read error, since a much larger clone is one base off. The chain employs TRBV7-2 and TRBJ2-1, with D possibly being TRBD2 (6 bases). Trimming pared 5 bases from V and 10 bases from J, leaving 15 bases between. CDR1 is SGHTA, CDR2 FQGNSA, per germline. The CDR3 is 13 amino acids. CDR3: CASSQGLTYEQFF. CDR3 DNA: TGTGCCAGCAGCCAAGGACTAACCTACGAGCAGTTCTTC.